This is a list of T cell receptor beta chains from one sample in a study of T cell changes during pregnancy in multiple sclerosis. This table comes from immunoSEQ multiplex PCR, and its TCRdb copy is limited to in-frame clones, with some not included. The table records under 110,000 clones, about 91% of them present only once. Source: peripheral blood, taken in the second trimester of pregnancy. The origin of the receptors is a female donor with multiple sclerosis, enrolled in a pregnancy study. Each CDR3 is given with its conserved first and last residue. D genes are given only for firm matches. Rows may omit the clone size; those that give it use once, few, many or a size class.

TRBV5-1,once,.,TRBJ1-4,CASSPRPGSGEKLFF,TGCGCCAGCAGCCCCCGACCCGGGTCTGGCGAAAAACTGTTTTTT
TRBV5-4,.,.,TRBJ2-1,CAILGHPAANEQFF,TGTGCCATCCTCGGTCATCCGGCGGCCAATGAGCAGTTCTTC
TRBV19,.,.,TRBJ2-3,CASSVLGGDTQYF,TGTGCCAGTAGTGTTCTAGGGGGAGATACGCAGTATTTT
TRBV19,.,.,TRBJ2-7,CASSTAIGGLGEQYF,TGTGCCAGTAGTACAGCAATCGGGGGGCTGGGCGAGCAGTACTTC
TRBV27,once,TRBD2,TRBJ2-3,CASSSHSSGRGDTQYF,TGTGCCAGCAGTTCCCATTCTAGCGGGAGAGGAGATACGCAGTATTTT
TRBV2,.,.,TRBJ1-5,CASGADQPQHF,TGTGCCAGCGGGGCGGATCAGCCCCAGCATTTT
TRBV19,.,.,TRBJ1-5,CASSINGGNQPQHF,TGTGCCAGTAGTATAAACGGGGGTAATCAGCCCCAGCATTTT
TRBV9,once,TRBD2,TRBJ2-3,CASSVTTSDSSTDTQYF,TGTGCCAGCAGCGTAACCACTAGCGACTCTAGCACAGATACGCAGTATTTT
TRBV4-2,.,TRBD1,TRBJ2-3,CASSQEGQSTDTQYF,TGTGCCAGCAGCCAAGAGGGACAGTCCACAGATACGCAGTATTTT
TRBV28,.,TRBD2,TRBJ2-7,CATEKTSGTYEQYF,TGTGCCACCGAAAAGACTAGCGGGACCTACGAGCAGTACTTC
TRBV4-2,.,TRBD1,TRBJ1-2,CASSQDRGQGNYGYTF,TGTGCCAGCAGCCAAGATCGGGGACAGGGGAACTATGGCTACACCTTC
TRBV5-6,once,TRBD2,TRBJ2-2,CASSLFSGRTGELFF,TGTGCCAGCAGCTTGTTCAGCGGGAGAACCGGGGAGCTGTTTTTT
TRBV18,.,.,TRBJ1-3,CASSPVGQSGNTIYF,TGTGCCAGCTCACCCGTTGGACAGTCTGGAAACACCATATATTTT
TRBV2,few,.,TRBJ2-5,CASSESGSAQYF,TGTGCCAGCAGTGAGTCGGGGAGTGCCCAGTACTTC
TRBV19,few,.,TRBJ2-1,CASSIGPGGMRNEQFF,TGTGCCAGTAGTATTGGTCCAGGGGGGATGCGGAATGAGCAGTTCTTC
TRBV5-1,.,.,TRBJ2-7,CASSLAQPANYEQYF,TGCGCCAGCAGCTTGGCACAGCCCGCGAACTACGAGCAGTACTTC
TRBV19,.,.,TRBJ2-7,CASSRESEQYF,TGTGCCAGTAGTCGAGAGAGCGAGCAGTACTTC
TRBV6-5,few,TRBD1,TRBJ1-1,CASRFQGGNTEAFF,TGTGCCAGCAGATTTCAGGGGGGGAACACTGAAGCTTTCTTT
TRBV5-1,.,.,TRBJ1-4,CASSLGLGGRGSGNEKLFF,TGCGCCAGCAGCTTGGGCCTGGGGGGTCGCGGAAGCGGTAATGAAAAACTGTTTTTT
TRBV27,.,.,TRBJ1-2,CASSQTTGRTPHLSGYTF,TGTGCCAGCAGTCAGACTACAGGGAGAACCCCCCACCTCTCGGGCTACACCTTC
TRBV19,.,TRBD2,TRBJ2-4,CASSISTSGSNIQYF,TGTGCCAGTAGTATTTCGACTAGCGGGAGCAACATTCAGTACTTC
TRBV4-1,.,TRBD2,TRBJ2-7,CASSQDWERESSDEQYF,TGCGCCAGCAGCCAAGATTGGGAGCGGGAGTCGTCGGACGAGCAGTACTTC
TRBV13,.,.,TRBJ2-3,CASSLSRTDTQYF,TGTGCCAGCAGCTTGAGTCGCACAGATACGCAGTATTTT
TRBV11-3,.,.,TRBJ2-1,CASSSAGARESEQFF,TGTGCCAGCAGCTCAGCAGGGGCTAGGGAAAGTGAGCAGTTCTTC
TRBV5-1,.,TRBD2,TRBJ2-3,CASRLLAGSTDTQYF,TGCGCCAGCCGCCTCCTAGCGGGAAGCACAGATACGCAGTATTTT
TRBV30,.,.,TRBJ1-5,CAWSKGKGDQPQHF,TGTGCCTGGAGTAAGGGGAAGGGGGATCAGCCCCAGCATTTT
TRBV14,once,TRBD2,TRBJ2-3,CASSLLPGLAGVWGDTQYF,TGTGCCAGCAGCCTACTACCGGGACTAGCGGGAGTTTGGGGAGATACGCAGTATTTT
TRBV7-2,.,TRBD2,TRBJ2-3,CASSLVGTSGTDTQYF,TGTGCCAGCAGCTTAGTTGGGACTAGCGGCACAGATACGCAGTATTTT
TRBV5-6,.,TRBD1,TRBJ2-7,CASSSTPGQGAYEQYF,TGTGCCAGCAGCTCTACCCCGGGACAGGGTGCCTACGAGCAGTACTTC
TRBV29-1,.,.,TRBJ2-7,CSVQAGNYEQYF,TGCAGCGTCCAGGCCGGGAACTACGAGCAGTACTTC
TRBV30,once,.,TRBJ2-7,CAWNPGSRYEQYF,TGTGCCTGGAACCCTGGGAGTAGGTACGAGCAGTACTTC
TRBV6-6,.,TRBD2,TRBJ2-1,CASSSLAGGEQFF,TGTGCCAGCAGTTCTCTAGCGGGGGGCGAGCAGTTCTTC
TRBV7-2,.,.,TRBJ2-7,CASSLGGAGGSLPYEQYF,TGTGCCAGCAGCTTAGGGGGAGCTGGAGGGAGCCTTCCCTACGAGCAGTACTTC
TRBV27,.,.,TRBJ1-4,CASSTLRGGEWEKLFF,TGTGCCAGCAGCACCTTGCGGGGGGGCGAGTGGGAAAAACTGTTTTTT
TRBV7-2,.,TRBD2,TRBJ2-5,CASSLMTSSQETQYF,TGTGCCAGCAGCTTAATGACTAGCAGTCAAGAGACCCAGTACTTC
TRBV7-9,.,TRBD1,TRBJ2-2,CASSPPQGGTGELFF,TGTGCCAGCAGCCCACCACAGGGGGGAACCGGGGAGCTGTTTTTT
TRBV5-4,.,.,TRBJ1-6,CASSLQGTGSPLHF,TGTGCCAGCAGCTTACAGGGCACAGGCTCACCCCTCCACTTT
TRBV29-1,.,TRBD1,TRBJ1-2,CSVGNQGEWTF,TGCAGCGTCGGTAACCAGGGGGAGTGGACCTTC
TRBV14,.,TRBD1,TRBJ2-1,CASSQWTGAENEQFF,TGTGCCAGCAGCCAATGGACAGGGGCGGAGAATGAGCAGTTCTTC
TRBV19,.,TRBD2,TRBJ2-1,CASSNPGLGLEGEQFF,TGTGCCAGTAGTAACCCCGGACTAGGCCTTGAGGGTGAGCAGTTCTTC
TRBV1,.,.,TRBJ2-7,CTSSPTQGTEGWDEQYF,TGCACCAGCAGCCCTACCCAGGGCACCGAAGGTTGGGACGAGCAGTACTTC
TRBV7-6,.,.,TRBJ2-2,CASSLLLTGELFF,TGTGCCAGCAGCCTACTACTCACCGGGGAGCTGTTTTTT
TRBV5-6,.,TRBD1,TRBJ1-2,CASSLGTGNENIF,TGTGCCAGCAGCTTGGGGACAGGAAACGAAAATATCTTC
TRBV7-6,.,.,TRBJ2-5,CASSLAGLPTKETQYF,TGTGCCAGCAGCTTAGCGGGGCTTCCCACAAAAGAGACCCAGTACTTC
TRBV15,.,TRBD2,TRBJ2-1,CATSSSGTIYNEQFF,TGTGCCACCAGCAGCTCCGGGACTATATACAATGAGCAGTTCTTC
TRBV10-3,.,.,TRBJ1-3,CAISDTGKSGNTIYF,TGTGCCATCAGTGATACAGGGAAGAGTGGAAACACCATATATTTT
TRBV5-6,.,TRBD1,TRBJ2-5,CASSGTGGQETQYF,TGTGCCAGCAGCGGAACAGGGGGCCAAGAGACCCAGTACTTC
TRBV28,.,.,TRBJ2-7,CASSLYPGSYEQYF,TGTGCCAGCAGTTTATATCCGGGGTCCTACGAGCAGTACTTC
TRBV19,few,.,TRBJ1-1,CASSIDTGTEAFF,TGTGCCAGTAGTATAGATACGGGGACTGAAGCTTTCTTT
TRBV9,.,.,TRBJ2-7,CASSVGDYPYEQYF,TGTGCCAGCAGCGTAGGTGACTACCCCTACGAGCAGTACTTC
TRBV6-6,.,TRBD2,TRBJ2-7,CASGAGGEQYF,TGTGCCAGCGGGGCGGGAGGGGAGCAGTACTTC
TRBV4-3,.,TRBD1,TRBJ2-7,CASSHMTGGTSYEQYF,TGCGCCAGCAGCCACATGACAGGGGGCACGTCCTACGAGCAGTACTTC
TRBV27,.,TRBD1,TRBJ2-7,CASSLTGTGTYEQYF,TGTGCCAGCAGTTTAACCGGGACAGGGACCTACGAGCAGTACTTC
TRBV5-1,.,.,TRBJ2-2,CASSFLQQGNTGELFF,TGCGCCAGCAGCTTTCTACAACAGGGAAACACCGGGGAGCTGTTTTTT
TRBV5-6,once,.,TRBJ2-7,CASSFKGGIYEQYF,TGTGCCAGCAGCTTTAAGGGGGGGATCTACGAGCAGTACTTC
TRBV28,.,TRBD1,TRBJ1-3,CASSLLRRDSSGNTIYF,TGTGCCAGCAGTTTATTGAGGCGGGACAGCTCTGGAAACACCATATATTTT
TRBV9,.,TRBD2,TRBJ2-5,CASSFSGSLQETQYF,TGTGCCAGCAGCTTTAGCGGGAGTTTGCAAGAGACCCAGTACTTC
TRBV5-1,.,TRBD1,TRBJ1-4,CASSFGTGNEKLFF,TGCGCCAGCAGCTTCGGGACAGGAAATGAAAAACTGTTTTTT